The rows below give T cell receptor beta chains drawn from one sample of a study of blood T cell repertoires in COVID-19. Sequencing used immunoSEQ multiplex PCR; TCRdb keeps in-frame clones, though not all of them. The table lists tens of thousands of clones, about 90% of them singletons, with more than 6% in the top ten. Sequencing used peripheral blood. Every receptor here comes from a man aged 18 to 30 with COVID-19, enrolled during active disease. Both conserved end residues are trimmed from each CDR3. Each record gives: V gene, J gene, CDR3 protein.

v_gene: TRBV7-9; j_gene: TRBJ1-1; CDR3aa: ASRGRATEAF
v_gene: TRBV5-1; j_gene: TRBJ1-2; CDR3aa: ASSLLNYGYT
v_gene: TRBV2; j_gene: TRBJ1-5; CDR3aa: ASRQGQGRSQPQH
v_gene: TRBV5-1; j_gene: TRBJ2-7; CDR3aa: ASSLAESSYEQY
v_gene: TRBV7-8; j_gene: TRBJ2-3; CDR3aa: ASRFAGGTDTQY
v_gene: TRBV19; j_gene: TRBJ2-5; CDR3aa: ATDGGSSETQY
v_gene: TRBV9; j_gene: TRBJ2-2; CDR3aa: ASAAVNTGELF
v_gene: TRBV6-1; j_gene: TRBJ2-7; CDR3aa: ASSEQGYEQY
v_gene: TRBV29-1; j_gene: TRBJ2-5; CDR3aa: SVRQLILETQY
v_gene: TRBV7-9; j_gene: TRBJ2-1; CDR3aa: ASSLGPYNEQF
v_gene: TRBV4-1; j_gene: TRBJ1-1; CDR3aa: ASSQDDTEAF
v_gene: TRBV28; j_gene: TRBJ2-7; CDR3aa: ASSLVQVHYEQY
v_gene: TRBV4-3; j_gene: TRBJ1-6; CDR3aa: ASSQVPRFPLH
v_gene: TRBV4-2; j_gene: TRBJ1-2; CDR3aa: ASSQDLQGDGYT
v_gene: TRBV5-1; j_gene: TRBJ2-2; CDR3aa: ASSLVSGSQYTGELF
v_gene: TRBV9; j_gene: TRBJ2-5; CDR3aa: ASSVQGRGQETQY
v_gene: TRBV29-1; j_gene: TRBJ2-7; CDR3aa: SVLLPLSGEQY
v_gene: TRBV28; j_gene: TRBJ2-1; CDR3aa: ASSTLPRGQF
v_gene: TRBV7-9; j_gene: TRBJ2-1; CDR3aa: ASSVGTESYNEQF
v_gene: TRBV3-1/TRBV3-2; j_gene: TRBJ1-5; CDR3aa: ASSQVGQTQH
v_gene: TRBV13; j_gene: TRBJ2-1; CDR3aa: ASSLSRGERVYNEQF
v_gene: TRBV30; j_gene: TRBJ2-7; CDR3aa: AGGTGSSYEQY
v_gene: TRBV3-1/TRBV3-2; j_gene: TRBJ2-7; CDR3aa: ASRRAGGPVEQY
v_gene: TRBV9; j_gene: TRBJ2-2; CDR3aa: ASSVVQGMAGELF
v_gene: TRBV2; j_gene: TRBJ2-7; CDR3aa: ALTSKAHEQY
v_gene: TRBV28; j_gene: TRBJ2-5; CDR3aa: ASRGTSGSRETQY
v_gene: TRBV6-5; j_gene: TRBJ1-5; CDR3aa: ASSHRQGNNQPQH
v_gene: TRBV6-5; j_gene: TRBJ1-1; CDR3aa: ASSFQGNTEAF
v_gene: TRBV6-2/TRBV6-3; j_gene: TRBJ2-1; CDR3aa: ASSYSIDYNEQF
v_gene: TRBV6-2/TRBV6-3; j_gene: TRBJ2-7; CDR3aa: ASSSPGTGSEQY
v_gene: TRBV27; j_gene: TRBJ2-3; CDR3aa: ASSFLADQFGDTQY
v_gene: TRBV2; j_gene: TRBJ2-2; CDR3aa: ASSEVGQGFGGELF
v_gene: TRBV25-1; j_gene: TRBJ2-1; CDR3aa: ASTDWTSGRANEQF
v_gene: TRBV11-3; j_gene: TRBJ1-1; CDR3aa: ASSRGGRNTEAF
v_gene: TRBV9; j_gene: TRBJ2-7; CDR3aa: ASSVANREEQY
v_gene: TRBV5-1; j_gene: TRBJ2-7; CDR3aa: ASSSGTSGYEQY
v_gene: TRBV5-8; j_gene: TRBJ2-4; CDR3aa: ASSLEAGGKNIQY
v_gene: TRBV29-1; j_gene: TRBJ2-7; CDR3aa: SVEAGGETYEQY
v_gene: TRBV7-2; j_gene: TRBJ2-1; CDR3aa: ASSLGYGTNNEQF
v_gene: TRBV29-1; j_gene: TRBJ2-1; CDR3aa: SVPYDMPSYNEQF
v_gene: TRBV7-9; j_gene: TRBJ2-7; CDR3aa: ASSLWGRDGSYTYEQY
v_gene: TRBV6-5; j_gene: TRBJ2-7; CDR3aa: ASSRGLEQY
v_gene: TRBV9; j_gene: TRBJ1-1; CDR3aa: ASSFRQGPNTEAF
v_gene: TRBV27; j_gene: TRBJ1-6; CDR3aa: ASRAASSYNSPLH
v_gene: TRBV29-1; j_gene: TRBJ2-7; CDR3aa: SVGAGYEQY
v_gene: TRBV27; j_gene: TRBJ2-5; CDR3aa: ASSFRGDRPETQY
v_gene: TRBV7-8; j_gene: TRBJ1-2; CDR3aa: ASSLFTRDGYT
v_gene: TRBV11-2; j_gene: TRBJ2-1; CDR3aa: ASSSIPRLAGGWNEQF
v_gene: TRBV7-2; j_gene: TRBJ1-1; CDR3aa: ASSLAPGMNTEAF
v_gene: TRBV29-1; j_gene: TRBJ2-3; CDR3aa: SVRGRVSDTQY
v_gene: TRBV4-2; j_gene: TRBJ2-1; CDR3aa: ASSQDPSGSNEQF
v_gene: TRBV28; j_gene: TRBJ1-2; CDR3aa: ASSRDLNYGYT
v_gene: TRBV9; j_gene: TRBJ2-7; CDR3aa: ASSVGDGRLGGQY